The source of this T cell receptor (beta chain) is a study of cytomegalovirus exposure and HLA in healthy donors. Regarding this clone: Its antigen is as yet unknown.

Study results and limitations: Within an earlier analysis, most TCR beta V segments proved productive either about 90% or about 30% of the time.

V dropped 7 bases and J dropped 2; count of bases not matched to a gene: 8. The V gene's germline CDR1 is SGHDT and CDR2 YYEEEE. The length of the CDR3 is 14 residues. PCR amplification relied on 60 Vbeta primers (plus 13 Jbeta primers). Data came from immunoSEQ multiplex PCR; TCRdb stores just in-frame clones and leaves some out. The sample has some 200,000 clones, roughly 68% seen once. The source is a man aged 40-50 years in good health and CMV-seropositive. The chain combines TRBV5-6 with TRBJ2-5, with 7 bases identical to TRBD1. The sequenced sample was PBMCs. The CDR3 sequence is CASQLGQLQETQYF. Written as DNA, the CDR3 is TGTGCCAGCCAACTGGGACAGTTACAAGAGACCCAGTACTTC.